This is a list of T cell receptor beta chains from one sample in a study of T cell responses to AZD1222 COVID-19 vaccine. Sequenced by immunoSEQ multiplex PCR; TCRdb stores in-frame clones only, minus some. This table has roughly 93,000 clones, 70% to 90% appearing once. Sequenced here: peripheral blood, sampled on day 0 of AZD1222 vaccination. The receptors originated from an adult in good health. CDR3s include the opening cysteine and the closing phenylalanine or tryptophan. A D gene is named only where the DNA matches it firmly. Size tells how often a clone was seen (once, few, many) or the class of an expanded clone, and some rows leave it out.

TRBJ2-1 . TRBV6-5 . CASSYSPQGGYEQFF TGTGCCAGCAGTTACTCCCCCCAGGGGGGGTATGAGCAGTTCTTC
TRBJ1-6 . TRBV2 . CASTTGRGSPLHF TGTGCCAGCACTACCGGGAGGGGGTCACCCCTCCACTTT
TRBJ2-5 . TRBV2 . CASTLMGGGSGTQYF TGTGCCAGCACTCTAATGGGGGGGGGCTCCGGGACCCAGTACTTC
TRBJ2-3 . TRBV6-2/TRBV6-3 . CASSYFPDTQYF TGTGCCAGCAGTTACTTTCCAGATACGCAGTATTTT
TRBJ2-7 . TRBV9 . CASSFGTQTYEQYF TGTGCCAGCAGCTTTGGGACCCAGACCTACGAGCAGTACTTC
TRBJ1-3 . TRBV3-1/TRBV3-2 . CASSQDLARGNTIYF TGTGCCAGCAGCCAAGATTTAGCGAGGGGAAACACCATATATTTT
TRBJ2-2 . TRBV4-1 . CASSQEPPPVTGELFF TGCGCCAGCAGCCAAGAGCCTCCCCCCGTAACCGGGGAGCTGTTTTTT
TRBJ1-6 . TRBV29-1 . CSVEYSRDSPLHF TGCAGCGTTGAGTACAGTAGAGACTCACCCCTCCACTTT
TRBJ1-2 . TRBV19 TRBD1 CASRDREGVYGYTF TGTGCCAGCAGAGACAGGGAGGGAGTCTATGGCTACACCTTC
TRBJ1-6 . TRBV30 TRBD1 CAWSVQGDSPLHF TGTGCCTGGAGTGTTCAGGGGGATTCACCCCTCCACTTT
TRBJ1-2 once TRBV5-8 TRBD1 CASSSRDRVVYGYTF TGTGCCAGCAGCTCTCGGGACAGAGTCGTGTATGGCTACACCTTC
TRBJ1-2 few TRBV6-1 . CASSDRDSGGYTF TGTGCCAGCAGTGACAGGGATTCGGGTGGCTACACCTTC
TRBJ2-7 . TRBV6-5 TRBD2 CASSYPGGNEQYF TGTGCCAGCAGTTACCCGGGGGGGAACGAGCAGTACTTC
TRBJ1-5 . TRBV18 . CASQESNQPQHF TGTGCCAGCCAGGAAAGCAATCAGCCCCAGCATTTT
TRBJ1-2 . TRBV18 . CASSPPLSYGYTF TGTGCCAGCTCACCACCGTTGAGCTATGGCTACACCTTC
TRBJ2-7 . TRBV18 TRBD1 CASSRLRDRGNNEQYF TGTGCCAGCTCACGCCTCCGGGACAGGGGGAACAACGAGCAGTACTTC
TRBJ2-7 once TRBV19 . CASSIDLGEAEQYF TGTGCCAGTAGTATAGATTTGGGCGAGGCCGAGCAGTACTTC